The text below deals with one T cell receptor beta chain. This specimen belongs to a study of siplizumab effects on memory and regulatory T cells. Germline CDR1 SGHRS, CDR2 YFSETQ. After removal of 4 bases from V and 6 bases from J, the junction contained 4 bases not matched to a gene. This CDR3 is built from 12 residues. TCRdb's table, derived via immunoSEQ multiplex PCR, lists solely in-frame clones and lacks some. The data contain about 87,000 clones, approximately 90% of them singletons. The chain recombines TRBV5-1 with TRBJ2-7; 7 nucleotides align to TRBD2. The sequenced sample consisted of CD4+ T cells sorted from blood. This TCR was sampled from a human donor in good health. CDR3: CASSQGGAEQYF. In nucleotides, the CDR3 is TGCGCCAGCAGCCAGGGAGGGGCCGAGCAGTACTTC. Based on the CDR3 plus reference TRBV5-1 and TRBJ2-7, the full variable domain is KAGVTQTPRYLIKTRGQQVTLSCSPISGHRSVSWYQQTPGQGLQFLFEYFSETQRNKGNFPGRFSGRQFSNSRSEMNVSTLELGDSALYLCASSQGGAEQYFGPGTRLTVT.